The source of this T cell receptor beta chain is a study of regulatory T cells in long-lasting Graves disease. The time point here: persistent/refractory GD, antithyroid drugs over 5 years with positive TRAb. The authors made the TCR library using RNA they extracted from PBMCs. Whole-study findings and limits: Favored gene segments in persistent disease were TRBV28, TRBJ1-2 and TRBJ2-5.

TCR beta libraries were built with iRepertoire HTBI primers and Arm-PCR of CDR3 regions. MiXCR, applied by TCRdb to the multiplex PCR reads, yields one record per CDR3 protein. The table lists about 470,000 distinct CDR3 sequences, less than 25% of them singletons, with approximately 7.8% in the top ten. V dropped 5 bases and J dropped 4; count of bases not matched to a gene: 6. Germline V CDR1 and CDR2: MDHEN, SYDVKM. This CDR3 is 14 amino acids long. This clonotype was seen ten or more times. The antigen is undetermined. V is TRBV28 and J is TRBJ2-7; 9 bases match TRBD2. The source of this sequence is a female donor with Graves disease. Specimen: peripheral blood mononuclear cells (PBMCs), collected when the disease was refractory, from a patient treated with antithyroid drugs. CDR3 coding DNA: TGTGCCAGCAGTGTTAGCGGGAGACGATACGAGCAGTACTTC. Translated: CASSVSGRRYEQYF.